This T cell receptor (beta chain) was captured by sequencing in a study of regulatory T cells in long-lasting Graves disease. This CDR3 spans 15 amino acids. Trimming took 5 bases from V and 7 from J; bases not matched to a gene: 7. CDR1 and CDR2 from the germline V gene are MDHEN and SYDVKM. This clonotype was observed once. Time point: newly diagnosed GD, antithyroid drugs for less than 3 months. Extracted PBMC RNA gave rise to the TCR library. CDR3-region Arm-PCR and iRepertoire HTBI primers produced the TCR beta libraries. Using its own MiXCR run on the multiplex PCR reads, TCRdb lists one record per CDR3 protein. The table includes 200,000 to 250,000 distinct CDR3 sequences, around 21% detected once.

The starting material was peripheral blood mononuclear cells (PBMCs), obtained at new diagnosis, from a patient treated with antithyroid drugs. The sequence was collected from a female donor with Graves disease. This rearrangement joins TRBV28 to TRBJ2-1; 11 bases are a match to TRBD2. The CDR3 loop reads CASSTLAGVDNEQFF. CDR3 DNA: TGTGCCAGCAGTACACTAGCGGGGGTAGATAATGAGCAGTTCTTC.